The 24 T cell receptor beta chains reported below all come from one sample, sequenced in a study of blood T cells in healthy people across ages. Primers used in a second PCR of about 7 to 11 cycles were a sample-barcoded 5' primer and a J-beta primer mix. TCRdb re-called the 5' RACE reads with MiXCR, one entry per CDR3 protein. Of hundreds of thousands of distinct CDR3 sequences in the sample, 22% were seen once. Sequencing used blood. These receptors were taken from a man between 65 and 85 years old in good health.

The table lists this clonotype with a few counts. V is TRBV25-1 and J is TRBJ1-2; the D gene is possibly TRBD1 (6 bases). The germline CDR1 and CDR2 sequences are MGHDK and SYGVNS. The CDR3 contains 15 residues. The germline V and J ends were trimmed by 0 bases and 3 bases, with 11 bases remaining between them. The CDR3 region is CASSEYGGHDYGYTF. CDR3 coding DNA: TGTGCCAGCAGTGAATATGGGGGGCACGACTATGGCTACACCTTC.

This clonotype has only a few counts. The V call is TRBV14, the J call TRBJ1-1, with 7 bases lining up with TRBD1. The length of the CDR3 is 15 residues. Trimming removed 4 bases from V and 3 bases from J; junction bases left unmatched: 8. Germline CDR1 and CDR2: SGHDN and FVKESK. Here the CDR3 reads CASSPLRGRDTEAFF. The CDR3 DNA reads TGTGCCAGCAGCCCGCTGAGGGGGCGTGACACTGAAGCTTTCTTT.

This rearrangement joins TRBV9 to TRBJ2-5, with D perhaps being TRBD1 or TRBD2 (5 bases each). The last part of the DNA fits TRBJ2-1 better; the J call may be wrong. The length of the CDR3 is 16 residues. Germline V gene lookup returns CDR1 SGDLS and CDR2 YYNGEE. CDR3 in DNA: TGTGCCAGCAGCCGGGACGGACGGGGACGGGGCAATGAGCAGTTCTTC. Encoded protein: CASSRDGRGRGNEQFF.

J is TRBJ1-6 and V is TRBV20-1; 9 bases are shared with TRBD1. Germline V gene lookup returns CDR1 DFQATT and CDR2 SNEGSKA (reference sequence). This CDR3 contains 14 residues. V shed 2 bases and J 9 bases; nucleotides not matched to a gene: 5. CDR3 protein: CSARPGTGRSPLHF. CDR3 nucleotide sequence: TGCAGTGCTAGACCCGGGACAGGGCGTTCACCCCTCCACTTT.

This chain links TRBV6-1 with TRBJ1-2; maybe TRBD1 (6 bases). Trimming took 3 bases from V and 6 from J, leaving 14 bases between them. The CDR3 contains 14 residues. Germline V CDR1 and CDR2: MNHNS, SASEGT. The CDR3 loop is CASSDGLAGDGYTF. The CDR3 bases are TGTGCCAGCAGTGACGGGTTGGCAGGGGATGGCTACACCTTC.

This clonotype showed up just a few times. This sequence joins TRBV7-2 and TRBJ1-4; 9 bases line up with TRBD1. Germline-derived CDR1 and CDR2 are SGHTA and FQGNSA. Losses at the gene ends were 5 bases for V and 6 bases for J; bases not matched to a gene: 4. The length of the CDR3 is 14 residues. The CDR3 DNA follows: TGTGCCAGCAGCCGGGACAGGGTCGATGAAAAACTGTTTTTT. Amino acids: CASSRDRVDEKLFF.

This chain links TRBV12-3 or TRBV12-4 with TRBJ2-3; D may be TRBD2 (5 bases). Trimming removed 10 bases from V and 2 bases from J, with 13 bases in between. The CDR3 covers 13 residues. CDR3 loop: CATSRLNTDTQYF. As DNA, the CDR3 is TGTGCCACGTCAAGACTAAACACAGATACGCAGTATTTT.

This sequence joins TRBV20-1 and TRBJ1-5; D is unclear. The V gene lost 0 bases and the J gene lost 4 bases, with 13 bases spanning the gap. The CDR3 loop spans 15 amino acids. Germline V gene lookup returns CDR1 DFQATT and CDR2 SNEGSKA (reference sequence). The CDR3 region has the DNA TGCAGTGCTAGAGATAATGCAGGACTAAATCAGCCCCAGCATTTT. Translating gives CSARDNAGLNQPQHF.

The chain carries TRBV7-2 and TRBJ2-3; 9 bases fit TRBD2. The CDR3 length is 20 residues. From germline, CDR1 is SGHTA and CDR2 FQGNSA. The junction had 15 bases not matched to a gene; V was cut back by 2 bases and J by 0 bases. This CDR3 is CASSLRRLATSGASTDTQYF. Written as DNA, the CDR3 is TGTGCCAGCAGCTTAAGGCGACTCGCGACTAGCGGAGCTAGCACAGATACGCAGTATTTT.

This clonotype showed up just a few times. V and J are TRBV6-2 or TRBV6-3 and TRBJ1-4; TRBD1 aligns across 7 bases. The V segment lost 6 bases and the J segment 7 bases; nucleotides outside the gene matches: 8. CDR1 is MNHEY and CDR2 is SVGEGT in the germline V gene. This CDR3 has 14 residues. The CDR3, as DNA: TGTGCCAGCAGGACGACAGGGATCCGTGAAAAACTGTTTTTT. The encoded protein is CASRTTGIREKLFF.

The sample holds a few counts of this clonotype. The rearrangement joins TRBV19 to TRBJ2-2, with 7 bases aligning to TRBD2. Germline loops: CDR1 LNHDA, CDR2 SQIVND (reference sequence). The V and J ends lost 6 bases and 2 bases, in that order; junction bases with no gene match: 6. The CDR3 extends over 15 amino acids. CDR3 bases: TGTGCCAGTAGGAGGCGGGGGACCAACACCGGGGAGCTGTTTTTT. Translated, it gives CASRRRGTNTGELFF.

The chain joins TRBV4-1 to TRBJ2-2; 10 nucleotides agree with TRBD2. CDR3 length: 17 amino acids. V lost 2 bases and J lost 5; bases outside the gene matches: 8. In germline, CDR1 is MGHRA, CDR2 YSYEKL. CDR3 loop: CASSQFSLAGETGELFF. CDR3 bases: TGCGCCAGCAGCCAATTCTCCCTAGCGGGGGAAACCGGGGAGCTGTTTTTT.

Only a few counts were recorded for this clonotype. The V and J genes are TRBV4-2 and TRBJ1-4; 10 positions match TRBD1. The V segment lost 3 bases and the J segment 2 bases; nucleotides outside the gene matches: 6. Looked up from germline, CDR1 is LGHNA and CDR2 is YNFKEQ. The CDR3 totals 17 residues. The CDR3 sequence is CASSHAGTGATNEKLFF. Written as DNA, the CDR3 is TGTGCCAGCAGCCACGCCGGGACAGGGGCCACTAATGAAAAACTGTTTTTT.

The chain employs TRBV5-1 and TRBJ2-2, with D hard to call. Germline CDR1 reads SGHRS; CDR2 reads YFSETQ. Trimming pared 5 bases from V and 8 bases from J, leaving 16 bases between. The CDR3 is made up of 14 amino acids. In nucleotides, the CDR3 is TGCGCCAGCAGACGAACAGTCTTGGAGGGGGAGCTGTTTTTT. It yields the protein CASRRTVLEGELFF.

A note on this clonotype: The CDR3 ends on some other residue instead of the conserved phenylalanine or tryptophan, so this is likely a read error. The gene calls are TRBV14 and TRBJ1-1; no reliable D call. Trimming removed 4 bases at V and 2 bases at J, with 14 bases between. The CDR3 runs 15 residues. The germline V gene has CDR1 SGHDN and CDR2 FVKESK. This chain's CDR3 is CASSPQKQPNTEAFL. Here the CDR3 DNA reads TGTGCCAGCAGCCCCCAAAAGCAACCTAACACTGAAGCTTTCCTT.

V and J are TRBV20-1 and TRBJ2-2, with D perhaps TRBD2 (5 bases). Trimming stripped 1 base from V and 5 bases from J, with 8 bases between. CDR1 is DFQATT and CDR2 is SNEGSKA in the germline V gene (reference sequence). The CDR3 runs 13 residues. In DNA form, the CDR3 reads TGCAGTGCTAGAGTTAGCGCAACCGGGGAGCTGTTTTTT. Encoded protein: CSARVSATGELFF.

The sample holds a few counts of this clonotype. The DNA is omitted, as the CDR3 cannot be located on it reliably, and the CDR3 follows TCRdb's listing. The rearrangement links TRBV5-1 to TRBJ2-3; TRBD1, the table's D call, was not compared with the DNA. Germline V lookup: CDR1 SGHRS, CDR2 YFSETQ. From its first to its last residue, the CDR3 has 14 amino acids. The CDR3: CASSSTLGPDTQYF.

V gene TRBV6-5 combines with J gene TRBJ2-3; tentatively, D is TRBD2 (5 bases). Germline CDR1 reads MNHEY; CDR2 reads SVGAGI. V dropped 6 bases and J dropped 7 bases, with 17 bases sitting between them. This CDR3 is 14 amino acids long. CDR3: CASSRGPPGNTQYF. The CDR3 nucleotides are TGTGCCAGCAGCCGTGGGCCGCCCGGGAATACGCAGTATTTT.

This clonotype has at least ten counts. The DNA for the CDR3 is TGCAGCGTTGAAGTCGGAGGTGGAGAGACCCAGTACTTC. Protein sequence: CSVEVGGGETQYF. The chain couples TRBV29-1 to TRBJ2-5, with D maybe TRBD2 (5 bases). CDR3 size: 13 residues. The germline CDR1 and CDR2 sequences are SQVTM and ANQGSEA. V was pared by 1 base and J by 4 bases, with 10 bases between.

The genes are TRBV28 and TRBJ1-2; 8 positions match TRBD1. After removal of 4 bases from V and 7 bases from J, the junction contained 8 bases not matched to a gene. CDR1 and CDR2 from the germline V gene are MDHEN and SYDVKM. The length of the CDR3 is 14 residues. DNA for the CDR3: TGTGCCAGCAGTTCCGGACAGGGAATGAGTGGCTACACCTTC. Amino acids: CASSSGQGMSGYTF.

This clonotype has at least ten counts. The chain joins TRBV29-1 to TRBJ1-1; tentatively, D is TRBD1 (6 bases). The CDR3 covers 13 residues. Germline V gene lookup returns CDR1 SQVTM and CDR2 ANQGSEA. The V and J ends lost 7 bases and 7 bases respectively, with 19 bases between them. The CDR3, as DNA: TGCAGCGGCACCAAACAGGGAGACCTTGAAGCTTTCTTT. This encodes CSGTKQGDLEAFF. Complete variable domain (other parts from reference TRBV29-1 and TRBJ1-1): SAVISQKPSRDICQRGTSLTIQCQVDSQVTMMFWYRQQPGQSLTLIATANQGSEATYESGFVIDKFPISRPNLTFSTLTVSNMSPEDSSIYLCSGTKQGDLEAFFGQGTRLTVV.

This clonotype was recorded a few times. The V call is TRBV7-6, the J call TRBJ2-2, with D unclear. There are 13 residues in the CDR3. Germline V lookup: CDR1 SGHVS, CDR2 FNYEAQ. Trimming shortened V by 4 bases and J by 8 bases, and 11 bases separated the two germline ends. The CDR3 region has the DNA TGTGCCAGCAGCTCGGGTCACGGTGGGGAGCTGTTTTTT. The encoded protein is CASSSGHGGELFF. The full variable domain, rest sourced from reference TRBV7-6 and TRBJ2-2, is GAGVSQSPRYKVTKRGQDVALRCDPISGHVSLYWYRQALGQGPEFLTYFNYEAQQDKSGLPNDRFSAERPEGSISTLTIQRTEQRDSAMYRCASSSGHGGELFFGEGSRLTVL.

CDR3 sequence reads: CASSLGDRGGYTF. The CDR3 nucleotides read TGTGCCAGCAGCTTGGGGGACAGGGGTGGCTACACCTTC. The genes are TRBV7-9 and TRBJ1-2, with TRBD1 matching over 10 bases. CDR3 size: 13 residues. V shed 3 bases and J 7 bases; nucleotides not matched to a gene: 2. Germline assignment: CDR1 SEHNR and CDR2 FQNEAQ (reference sequence).

This clonotype turned up a few times. The chain joins TRBV6-2 or TRBV6-3 to TRBJ2-1, with TRBD1 matching 12 bases. CDR1 MNHEY and CDR2 SVGEGT come from the germline V gene. The CDR3 sequence is 15 residues long. Trimming cost V 6 bases and J 8 bases; bases outside gene matches: 8. The CDR3 nucleotides read TGTGCCAGCAGGAAGGGACAGGGGGCGATCGATGAGCAGTTCTTC. Translated, it gives CASRKGQGAIDEQFF.